Listed here are 24 T cell receptor beta chains from one sample, sequenced in a study of T-cell memory formation after mild COVID-19. TCRdb fed the 5' RACE reads into MiXCR, producing one record per CDR3 protein. The sample has hundreds of thousands of distinct CDR3 sequences, less than 20% seen once. The material sequenced was PBMCs or a T cell subset sorted from them (not recorded which). The receptor set was obtained from a man younger than 30 who had mild COVID-19 (a few samples of this study predate the infection). Cell type and time point are not known.

This chain uses TRBV2 with TRBJ2-7; 10 bases align to TRBD2. Germline values: CDR1 SNHLY, CDR2 FYNNEI. The ends lost 7 bases at V and 0 bases at J; junction bases unmatched: 6. This CDR3 is 15 amino acids long. The CDR3 protein is CASTKGLADSYEQYF. As DNA, the CDR3 is TGTGCCAGCACCAAAGGACTAGCGGACTCCTACGAGCAGTACTTC.

This clonotype appeared a few times. The CDR3 nucleotides are TGTGCCAGCAGCTTGGTCAGCGCCTACGAATCACCCTACAATGAGCAGTTCTTC. This sequence encodes CASSLVSAYESPYNEQFF. The chain carries TRBV5-5 and TRBJ2-1; D unresolved. The V end lost 0 bases, the J end lost 2 bases, and 18 bases lay between the germline ends. The germline CDR1 and CDR2 sequences are SGHKS and YYEKEE (reference sequence). This CDR3 contains 18 residues. The full variable domain, rest sourced from reference TRBV5-5 and TRBJ2-1, is DAGVTQSPTHLIKTRGQQVTLRCSPISGHKSVSWYQQVLGQGPQFIFQYYEKEERGRGNFPDRFSARQFPNYSSELNVNALLLGDSALYLCASSLVSAYESPYNEQFFGPGTRLTVL.

Only a few counts were recorded for this clonotype. The chain recombines TRBV24-1 with TRBJ2-2; D remains ambiguous. The V gene's germline CDR1 is KGHDR and CDR2 SFDVKD. The V gene lost 3 bases and the J gene lost 2 bases, with 9 bases spanning the gap. CDR3 length: 15 residues. The CDR3 spells CATSDLGTNTGELFF. The CDR3 nucleotides read TGTGCCACCAGTGATCTGGGTACAAACACCGGGGAGCTGTTTTTT.

A few counts support this clonotype. The V and J genes are TRBV19 and TRBJ1-2, with D tentatively TRBD1 (5 bases). Between the trimmed V and J ends, which lost 3 bases and 4 bases, there was a span of 15 bases. This CDR3 has 15 amino acids. From germline, CDR1 is LNHDA and CDR2 SQIVND (reference sequence). The CDR3 nucleotides read TGTGCCAGTAGTATGGGGACGGGCGTCAGCTATGGCTACACCTTC. This codes for CASSMGTGVSYGYTF.

This clonotype was picked up a small number of times. The CDR3, as DNA: TGTGCCACCAGCACCCACCGGTACAGGGAGCTGTTTTTT. The encoded protein is CATSTHRYRELFF. The chain carries TRBV15 and TRBJ2-2; D is undetermined. V was trimmed by 4 bases and J by 9 bases, leaving 12 bases between them. The CDR3 is made up of 13 amino acids. Germline-derived CDR1 and CDR2 are LNHNV and YYDKDF (reference sequence).

This clonotype was picked up a small number of times. The chain carries TRBV7-2 and TRBJ1-2; 9 nucleotides line up with TRBD1. The germline V gene has CDR1 SGHTA and CDR2 FQGNSA. Trimming took 6 bases from V and 3 from J; bases not matched to a gene: 5. CDR3 length: 14 residues. CDR3 loop: CASSWTGAYYGYTF. The CDR3 DNA is TGTGCCAGCAGTTGGACAGGGGCTTACTATGGCTACACCTTC.

There are a few counts of this clonotype. The rearrangement uses TRBV11-2 and TRBJ2-7; D unclear. This CDR3 has 15 amino acids. The V gene's germline CDR1 is SGHAT and CDR2 FQNNGV. With 1 base removed from V and 3 bases from J, the gap between germline ends came to 13 bases. The CDR3 loop is CASSLVAGSGYEQYF. CDR3 DNA: TGTGCCAGCAGCTTAGTAGCCGGGTCTGGCTACGAGCAGTACTTC.

The chain combines TRBV5-1 with TRBJ2-7; D call uncertain. The CDR3 spans 13 residues. From germline, CDR1 is SGHRS and CDR2 YFSETQ. V lost 0 bases and J lost 7, with 11 bases in between. As DNA, the CDR3 is TGCGCCAGCAGCTTGGGCCCCCTGGGTGAGCAGTACTTC. This gives the protein CASSLGPLGEQYF. The full variable domain, rest sourced from reference TRBV5-1 and TRBJ2-7, is KAGVTQTPRYLIKTRGQQVTLSCSPISGHRSVSWYQQTPGQGLQFLFEYFSETQRNKGNFPGRFSGRQFSNSRSEMNVSTLELGDSALYLCASSLGPLGEQYFGPGTRLTVT.

J is TRBJ2-1 and V is TRBV6-5, with TRBD2 matching over 9 bases. V shed 2 bases, J shed 8 bases, and the junction held 10 bases outside the gene matches. Germline V gene data show CDR1 as MNHEY and CDR2 as SVGAGI. CDR3 length: 16 amino acids. CDR3 loop: CASSYNKAGGVHEQFF. In DNA, the CDR3 is TGTGCCAGCAGTTACAACAAAGCGGGGGGCGTCCATGAGCAGTTCTTC.

The V call is TRBV7-8, the J call TRBJ1-6; a weak D match, TRBD1 (5 bases). Looked up from germline, CDR1 is SGHVS and CDR2 is FQNEAQ. The CDR3 is 15 residues long. Trimming took off 5 bases at V and 7 bases at J, with 15 bases between the two ends. CDR3 nucleotide sequence: TGTGCCAGCAGCCGCAGGGTTACGGGGAATTCACCCCTCCACTTT. Amino acid sequence: CASSRRVTGNSPLHF.

The chain carries TRBV24-1 and TRBJ1-2; possible D gene TRBD1, 5 bases. Germline V gene data show CDR1 as KGHDR and CDR2 as SFDVKD. There are 13 residues in the CDR3. With 4 bases removed from V and 7 bases from J, the gap between germline ends came to 12 bases. The chain's CDR3 is CATSDTGFPGYTF. The CDR3 DNA reads as TGTGCCACCAGTGACACAGGCTTCCCTGGCTACACCTTC.

This clonotype has ten or more counts. The chain combines TRBV4-1 with TRBJ2-7; unclear D gene. This CDR3 has 16 residues. Germline CDR1 MGHRA, CDR2 YSYEKL. The germline V and J ends were trimmed by 1 base and 0 bases, with 13 bases remaining between them. Written as DNA, the CDR3 is TGCGCCAGCAGCCAAGTCCTCGGGCGGAGCTCCTACGAGCAGTACTTC. It translates to CASSQVLGRSSYEQYF.

This clonotype was seen a few times. The chain has TRBV12-3 or TRBV12-4 and TRBJ1-1; D is unresolved. V lost 8 bases and J 4 bases, leaving 8 bases between the germline ends. The CDR3 loop spans 11 amino acids. CDR3 in amino acids: CASLSGTEAFF. The CDR3 DNA reads as TGTGCCAGCCTATCTGGCACTGAAGCTTTCTTT.

Ten or more counts support this clonotype. The chain links TRBV20-1 to TRBJ2-7; 8 positions match TRBD2. The CDR3 covers 14 residues. The germline V gene encodes CDR1 DFQATT and CDR2 SNEGSKA (reference sequence). Trimming cost V 1 base and J 4 bases; bases outside gene matches: 6. CDR3 residues: CSARAAGVSYEQYF. The CDR3 DNA follows: TGCAGTGCTAGAGCAGCGGGGGTGTCGTACGAGCAGTACTTC.

The V call is TRBV6-6, the J call TRBJ2-5; TRBD1 might be the D (6 bases). The CDR3 is 15 amino acids. Trimming left V 6 bases short and J 1 base short, with 15 bases between. The germline CDR1 and CDR2 sequences are MNHNY and SVGAGI (reference sequence). DNA of the CDR3: TGTGCCAGCAGCTTTAACCGGGACATCCAAGAGACCCAGTACTTC. Protein product: CASSFNRDIQETQYF.

The chain employs TRBV4-1 and TRBJ1-4, with 8 bases that match TRBD1. The germline CDR1 and CDR2 sequences are MGHRA and YSYEKL. Unmatched junction bases numbered 10, after V lost 1 base and J lost 3 bases. The CDR3 length is 18 residues. The CDR3 protein is CASSQGSGTGGSNEKLFF. Here the CDR3 DNA reads TGCGCCAGCAGCCAAGGGTCCGGGACAGGAGGCTCTAATGAAAAACTGTTTTTT.

This clonotype was found a few times. This chain joins TRBV7-2 and TRBJ1-1; 9 nucleotides agree with TRBD1. The V and J ends lost 5 bases and 1 base, in that order; junction bases with no gene match: 5. Per germline, CDR1 SGHTA and CDR2 FQGNSA. This CDR3 has 15 residues. The CDR3 DNA follows: TGTGCCAGCAGCCACCGGGGACAGGGGAACACTGAAGCTTTCTTT. Translation gives CASSHRGQGNTEAFF.

The sample holds many counts of this clonotype. V usage is TRBV7-9 and J usage is TRBJ2-3; the match to TRBD1 covers 8 bases. Trimming cost V 5 bases and J 5 bases; bases outside gene matches: 6. CDR3 size: 14 residues. Germline-derived CDR1 and CDR2 are SEHNR and FQNEAQ (reference sequence). CDR3 bases: TGTGCCAGCAGCCCCCCAGGGGGCGGAGATACGCAGTATTTT. Its translation is CASSPPGGGDTQYF.

This clonotype was counted between two and nine times. The V and J genes are TRBV24-1 and TRBJ2-1; the D gene could be TRBD1 or TRBD2 (5 bases each). Trimming pared 9 bases from V and 8 bases from J, leaving 13 bases between. This CDR3 region has 12 residues. Germline-derived CDR1 and CDR2 are KGHDR and SFDVKD. CDR3 amino acids: CATGRGWDEQFF. The CDR3, as DNA: TGTGCCACCGGACGGGGCTGGGATGAGCAGTTCTTC.

Only a few counts were recorded for this clonotype. V and J are TRBV6-1 and TRBJ1-1, with 9 positions matching TRBD1. The CDR3 covers 13 residues. Germline CDR1 is MNHNS and CDR2 is SASEGT. With 4 bases clipped from V and 8 bases from J, the junction kept 5 bases outside the gene matches. Here the CDR3 reads CASSAGQGKEAFF. Here the CDR3 DNA reads TGTGCCAGCAGTGCGGGACAGGGAAAGGAAGCTTTCTTT.

This clonotype has ten or more counts. The rearrangement joins TRBV7-3 to TRBJ2-1, with D hard to call. V was cut by 1 base and J by 1 base, with 5 bases left in between. CDR3 length: 14 amino acids. Germline V gives CDR1 SGHTA, CDR2 FQGTGA. The CDR3 here is CASSLIGSYNEQFF. For the CDR3, the DNA is TGTGCCAGCAGCTTAATAGGGTCCTACAATGAGCAGTTCTTC. The full variable domain, in which reference TRBV7-3 and TRBJ2-1 provide the parts outside the CDR3, is GAGVSQTPSNKVTEKGKYVELRCDPISGHTALYWYRQSLGQGPEFLIYFQGTGAADDSGLPNDRFFAVRPEGSVSTLKIQRTERGDSAVYLCASSLIGSYNEQFFGPGTRLTVL.

V and J are TRBV12-3 or TRBV12-4 and TRBJ2-4, with a tentative D call TRBD2 (5 bases). The CDR3 covers 13 residues. The V and J ends lost 1 base and 8 bases respectively, with 9 bases between them. In nucleotides, the CDR3 is TGTGCCAGCAGTTTAGGCCCCGGGGACATTCAGTACTTC. The encoded protein is CASSLGPGDIQYF.

A few counts support this clonotype. The J gene is TRBJ1-5, the V gene TRBV11-2, with D perhaps TRBD1 (5 bases). The CDR3 consists of 15 residues. V lost 5 bases to trimming and J lost 0 bases, with 11 bases between them. CDR1 is SGHAT, CDR2 FQNNGV, per germline. For the CDR3, the DNA is TGTGCCAGCAGCCTAGGGGTTTATAGCAATCAGCCCCAGCATTTT. It encodes CASSLGVYSNQPQHF.

The chain carries TRBV3-1 and TRBJ1-3; D not resolved. The V end was cut by 4 bases, the J end by 0 bases, with 7 bases between. This CDR3 spans 14 amino acids. In germline, CDR1 is LGHDT, CDR2 YNNKEL (reference sequence). The CDR3, as DNA: TGTGCCAGCAGCCCACCGTTCTCTGGAAACACCATATATTTT. Amino acids: CASSPPFSGNTIYF.